The next 19 T cell receptor beta chains were all read from a single sample in a study of blood T cells in healthy people across ages. Combining a sample-barcoded 5' primer with a J-beta primer mix, a second PCR ran for 7 to 11 cycles. TCRdb analysed the 5' RACE reads with MiXCR anew, one entry per CDR3 protein. This table holds about 1.8 million distinct CDR3 sequences, roughly 50% found once. The specimen was blood. These receptors all stem from a woman aged 40 to 50 in good health.

CDR3 protein: CASSGVMNTEAFF. Written as DNA, the CDR3 is TGTGCCAGCTCAGGGGTGATGAACACTGAAGCTTTCTTT. J is TRBJ1-1 and V is TRBV7-9, with D tentatively TRBD1 (6 bases). CDR1 and CDR2 (germline): SEHNR, FQNEAQ (reference sequence). V lost 8 bases and J lost 0, with 10 bases in between. This CDR3 has 13 amino acids.

Concerning this clonotype itself: Relative to the germline gene, one junction end is altered; a read error may explain this. The chain is built from TRBV12-3 or TRBV12-4 and TRBJ2-7; D unclear. The J call is uncertain, as TRBJ2-5 better fits the DNA end. The CDR3 is 13 residues long. The CDR3 reads CVSSLGAGGTQYF. CDR3 nucleotides: TGTGTCAGCAGTTTAGGTGCCGGCGGGACCCAGTACTTC.

In this sample, this clonotype turned up once. The chain links TRBV5-1 to TRBJ1-6; D is perhaps TRBD1 (5 bases). The germline V gene encodes CDR1 SGHRS and CDR2 YFSETQ. This CDR3 region has 17 residues. Trimming cost V 4 bases and J 8 bases, with 22 bases left between them. CDR3 protein: CASSHPTRVGRDSPLHF. The CDR3 bases are TGCGCCAGCAGCCACCCGACTCGCGTGGGCAGGGATTCACCCCTCCACTTT.

This clonotype was counted only a few times. The chain has TRBV7-2 and TRBJ2-7; tentatively, D is TRBD1 (6 bases). The CDR3 sequence is 14 residues long. CDR1 and CDR2 from the germline V gene are SGHTA and FQGNSA. The germline V and J ends were trimmed by 4 bases and 4 bases, with 14 bases remaining between them. For the CDR3, the DNA is TGTGCCAGCAGCTCCGCCAGGACAGCGTACGAGCAGTACTTC. This codes for CASSSARTAYEQYF.

In its sample, this clonotype was seen a few times. At one boundary the junction diverges from the germline segment, which might be a read error. The J gene is TRBJ1-1, the V gene TRBV29-1, with D possibly being TRBD1 (6 bases). In germline, CDR1 is SQVTM, CDR2 ANQGSEA. The CDR3 is made up of 13 amino acids. The CDR3 bases are TGCAGCGCTGAACAGGGCGTCGGCACTGAGGCTTTCTTT. This translates into CSAEQGVGTEAFF.

This clonotype occurred a few times. The chain couples TRBV5-1 to TRBJ2-5, with D possibly matching TRBD2 (6 bases). Trimming pared 5 bases from V and 2 bases from J, leaving 16 bases between. This CDR3 is built from 15 residues. CDR1 and CDR2 (germline): SGHRS, YFSETQ. As DNA, the CDR3 is TGCGCCAGCAGTTCCTGGGAGGAACTACAAGAGACCCAGTACTTC. Its protein is CASSSWEELQETQYF.

In its sample, this clonotype was seen a few times. This chain links TRBV11-2 with TRBJ2-1, with 9 bases matching TRBD2. CDR1 is SGHAT and CDR2 is FQNNGV in the germline V gene. The CDR3 sequence is 17 residues long. Trimming took 5 bases from V and 0 from J; bases not matched to a gene: 8. The DNA for the CDR3 is TGTGCCAGCAGCGCGGCTAGCGGGGTGAGCTCCTACAATGAGCAGTTCTTC. Translating gives CASSAASGVSSYNEQFF.

This clonotype was detected a few times. V gene TRBV20-1 combines with J gene TRBJ1-2; 8 bases agree with TRBD1. The ends lost 3 bases at V and 2 bases at J; junction bases unmatched: 2. Germline V gives CDR1 DFQATT, CDR2 SNEGSKA (reference sequence). The CDR3 length is 13 residues. CDR3 coding DNA: TGCAGTGCTAGGGGACAGGCAAACTATGGCTACACCTTC. Encoded protein: CSARGQANYGYTF.

This clonotype was recorded a few times. This rearrangement joins TRBV29-1 to TRBJ2-7; D unresolved. This CDR3 contains 14 residues. The germline V and J ends were trimmed by 7 bases and 3 bases, with 19 bases remaining between them. Germline V lookup: CDR1 SQVTM, CDR2 ANQGSEA. CDR3 bases: TGCAGCGCCGGGCTGAGTGGCTTCCGCTACGAGCAGTACTTC. Translated, it gives CSAGLSGFRYEQYF.

The rearrangement joins TRBV13 to TRBJ2-3; no firm D call. V dropped 1 base and J dropped 5 bases, with 7 bases sitting between them. Germline V gene sequence: CDR1 PRHDT, CDR2 FYEKMQ (reference sequence). The CDR3 is made up of 13 amino acids. CDR3 DNA sequence: TGTGCCAGCAGCTTAGAGGATCAAGATACGCAGTATTTT. It specifies CASSLEDQDTQYF.

This clonotype was counted between two and nine times. This chain joins TRBV6-5 and TRBJ2-1; D perhaps matches TRBD2 (6 bases). Trimming took 6 bases from V and 6 from J, leaving 15 bases between them. This CDR3 is 14 amino acids long. CDR1 MNHEY and CDR2 SVGAGI come from the germline V gene. The DNA for the CDR3 is TGTGCCAGCAGGACCGGGGGACGGGTCAATGAGCAGTTCTTC. It is translated as CASRTGGRVNEQFF.

The chain links TRBV20-1 to TRBJ1-5, with D perhaps TRBD1 (5 bases). The germline V and J ends were trimmed by 5 bases and 5 bases, with 28 bases remaining between them. Germline values: CDR1 DFQATT, CDR2 SNEGSKA (reference sequence). The CDR3 spans 18 residues. The CDR3 nucleotides are TGCAGTGCTCGTTCAACAAGGGACGGCCCCCTTGGGGATCAGCCCCAGCATTTT. Encoded protein: CSARSTRDGPLGDQPQHF.

The chain combines TRBV20-1 with TRBJ2-7; D is ambiguous. Germline lookup yields CDR1 DFQATT and CDR2 SNEGSKA (reference sequence). The CDR3 extends over 13 amino acids. Trimming removed 3 bases at V and 3 bases at J, with 12 bases between. Here the CDR3 DNA reads TGCAGTGCTAGCAGAACAGATTACTACGAGCAGTACTTC. Residues: CSASRTDYYEQYF.

This clonotype turned up a few times. CDR3 region: CATSDPDRGRETQYF. CDR3 coding DNA: TGTGCCACCAGTGATCCTGACAGGGGGAGAGAGACCCAGTACTTC. V is TRBV24-1 and J is TRBJ2-5, with 9 positions matching TRBD1. The germline CDR1 and CDR2 sequences are KGHDR and SFDVKD. V was clipped by 3 bases and J by 4 bases; unmatched bases: 5. The CDR3 has 15 amino acids.

This clonotype turned up a few times. V and J are TRBV6-1 and TRBJ1-2, with D hard to call. Germline loops: CDR1 MNHNS, CDR2 SASEGT. There are 11 residues in the CDR3. V was shortened by 8 bases and J by 6 bases, with 10 bases between the two germline ends. The CDR3 reads CASAPSHGYTF. The CDR3 nucleotides read TGTGCCAGCGCGCCTTCGCATGGCTACACCTTC.

V is TRBV5-4 and J is TRBJ2-5; D could derive from TRBD1 or TRBD2 (6 bases each). Deletions cut 3 bases from V and 4 bases from J, with 19 bases between. The CDR3 consists of 16 residues. CDR1 SGHNT and CDR2 YYREEE come from the germline V gene (reference sequence). The CDR3 loop is CASSSTFGGRGETQYF. The CDR3 DNA is TGTGCCAGCAGCTCCACCTTTGGGGGGCGAGGAGAGACCCAGTACTTC.

V usage is TRBV6-2 or TRBV6-3 and J usage is TRBJ2-3; D is ambiguous. V gave up 0 bases and J gave up 5 bases, with 3 bases separating them. Germline-derived CDR1 and CDR2 are MNHEY and SVGEGT. This CDR3 is 12 amino acids long. Here the CDR3 DNA reads TGTGCCAGCAGTTACTCGAAAGATACGCAGTATTTT. Its translation is CASSYSKDTQYF.

The J gene is TRBJ2-1, the V gene TRBV15; a weak D match, TRBD1 (6 bases). V lost 3 bases, J lost 12 bases, and 18 bases lay in between. The CDR3 covers 14 residues. The germline V gene encodes CDR1 LNHNV and CDR2 YYDKDF (reference sequence). For the CDR3, the DNA is TGTGCCACCAGCAGGGACAGAGGGCCTTGGGGGCAGTTCTTC. It yields the protein CATSRDRGPWGQFF. Variable domain in full (rest from reference TRBV15 and TRBJ2-1): DAMVIQNPRYQVTQFGKPVTLSCSQTLNHNVMYWYQQKSSQAPKLLFHYYDKDFNNEADTPDNFQSRRPNTSFCFLDIRSPGLGDTAMYLCATSRDRGPWGQFFGPGTRLTVL.

CDR3 sequence reads: CASSYPGPTVQYF. The CDR3 DNA sequence: TGTGCCAGCAGTTACCCGGGTCCTACAGTTCAGTACTTC. V gene TRBV6-2 or TRBV6-3 combines with J gene TRBJ2-7; D is undetermined. Germline lookup yields CDR1 MNHEY and CDR2 SVGEGT. V dropped 2 bases and J dropped 10 bases, with 15 bases sitting between them. The CDR3 has 13 residues.